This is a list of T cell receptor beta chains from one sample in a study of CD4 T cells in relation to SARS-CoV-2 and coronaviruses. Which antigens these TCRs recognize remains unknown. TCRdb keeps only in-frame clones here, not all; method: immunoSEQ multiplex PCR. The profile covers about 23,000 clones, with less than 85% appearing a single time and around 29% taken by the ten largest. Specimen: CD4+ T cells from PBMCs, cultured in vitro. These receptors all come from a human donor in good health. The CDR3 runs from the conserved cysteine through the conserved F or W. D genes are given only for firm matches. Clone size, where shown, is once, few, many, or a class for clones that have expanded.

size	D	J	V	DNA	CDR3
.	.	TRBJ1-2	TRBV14	TGTGCCAGCAGCCAAGGACTGGGCTATGGCTACACCTTC	CASSQGLGYGYTF
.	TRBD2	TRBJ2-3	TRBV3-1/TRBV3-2	TGTGCCAGCAGCCGACCCACTAGCGGGAGCACAGATACGCAGTATTTT	CASSRPTSGSTDTQYF
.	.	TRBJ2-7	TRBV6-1	TGTGCCAGCAGTGAAACCCCGTCCGCGGTCGAGCAGTACTTC	CASSETPSAVEQYF
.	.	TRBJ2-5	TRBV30	TGTGCCTGGAGAGCTGGGGGGCTAGCGGAGACCCAGTACTTC	CAWRAGGLAETQYF
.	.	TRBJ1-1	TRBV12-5	TGTGCTAGTGGTTTGTCCCATGAGGGGACTGAAGCTTTCTTT	CASGLSHEGTEAFF
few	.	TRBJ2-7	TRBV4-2	TGTGCCAGCAGCCAAGATCTTGGCTCCAACCTACGCTCCTACGAGCAGTACTTC	CASSQDLGSNLRSYEQYF
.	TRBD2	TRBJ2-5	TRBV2	TGTGCCAGCGTGGGGGGAGGGGCGCGAATCGAGACCCAGTACTTC	CASVGGGARIETQYF
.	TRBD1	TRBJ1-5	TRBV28	TGTGCCAGCAGTTCAGGACAGGGGGCACCCTCTAATCAGCCCCAGCATTTT	CASSSGQGAPSNQPQHF
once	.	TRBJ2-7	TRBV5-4	TGTGCCAGCAGCTTGGCTGGGTCTTCTTACGAGCAGTACTTC	CASSLAGSSYEQYF
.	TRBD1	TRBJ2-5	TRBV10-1	TGCGCCAGCAGTCCCGGGACAGGGTTCGAGACCCAGTACTTC	CASSPGTGFETQYF
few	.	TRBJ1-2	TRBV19	TGTGCCAGTAGACAGGGAGTAAATGGCTACACCTTC	CASRQGVNGYTF
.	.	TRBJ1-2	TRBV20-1	TGCAGTGCTAGTTATTTTGTTGGCTACACCTTC	CSASYFVGYTF
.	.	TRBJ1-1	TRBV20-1	TGCAGTGCAGATGCATTCACTGAAGCTTTCTTT	CSADAFTEAFF
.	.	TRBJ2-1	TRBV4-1	TGCGCCAGCAGCCCAGTACAGTCCCCTGAGCAGTTCTTC	CASSPVQSPEQFF
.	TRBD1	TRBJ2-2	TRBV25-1	TGTGCCAGCAGTGAAACAGGGGTGGAAACCGGGGAGCTGTTTTTT	CASSETGVETGELFF
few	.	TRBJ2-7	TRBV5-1	TGCGCCAGCAGCTTGGCCCGGGGACTTCCCTACGAGCAGTACTTC	CASSLARGLPYEQYF
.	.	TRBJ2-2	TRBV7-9	TGTGCCAGCAGCTTATGGGCCGCTAGCACCGGGGAGCTGTTTTTT	CASSLWAASTGELFF
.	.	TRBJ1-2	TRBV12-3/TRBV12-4	TGTGCCTCCGGTACTGAGGCAGGACGCGGCTACACCTTC	CASGTEAGRGYTF
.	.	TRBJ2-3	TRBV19	TGTGCCAGTAGTATTGGGCAGGGGATCACAGATACGCAGTATTTT	CASSIGQGITDTQYF
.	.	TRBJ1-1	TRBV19	TGTGCCAGTAGTAACTTAGAGAGGGGGACTGAAGCTTTCTTT	CASSNLERGTEAFF
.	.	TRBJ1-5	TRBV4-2	TGTGCCAGCAGCCAAGAGCGCAGGGGAGATCAGCCCCAGCATTTT	CASSQERRGDQPQHF
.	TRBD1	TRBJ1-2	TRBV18	TGTGCCAGCTCAGCTACCGGACAGGGAGGTGGCTACACCTTC	CASSATGQGGGYTF
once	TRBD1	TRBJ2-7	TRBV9	TGTGCCAGCAGCGTGTATGGTGACAGGGGGTACGAGCAGTACTTC	CASSVYGDRGYEQYF
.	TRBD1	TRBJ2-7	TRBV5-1	TGCGCCAGCAGCCTATCGGGACAGGGATCTGAGCAGTACTTC	CASSLSGQGSEQYF
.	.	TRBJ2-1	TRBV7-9	TGTGCCAGCACCCGATTAGGGGATGAGCAGTTCTTC	CASTRLGDEQFF
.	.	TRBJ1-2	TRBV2	TGTGCCAGCCTACGAGGGCTAGCTAACTATGGCTACACCTTC	CASLRGLANYGYTF
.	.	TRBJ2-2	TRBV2	TGTGCCAGCAGTGAAGAGAGGTCCGGGGAGCTGTTTTTT	CASSEERSGELFF
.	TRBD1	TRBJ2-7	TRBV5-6	TGTGCCAGCAGCTTGGGACAGGGTCCCCACGAGCAGTACTTC	CASSLGQGPHEQYF
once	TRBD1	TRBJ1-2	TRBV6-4	TGTGCCAGCAGTGACTCGTACAGGGGGAACTATGGCTACACCTTC	CASSDSYRGNYGYTF
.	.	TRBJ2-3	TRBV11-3	TGTGCCAGCAGCTTAGCCGGCACAGATACGCAGTATTTT	CASSLAGTDTQYF
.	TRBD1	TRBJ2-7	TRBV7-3	TGTGCCAGCAGCCAGCAGGACAGGGAGAGGTACGAGCAGTACTTC	CASSQQDRERYEQYF
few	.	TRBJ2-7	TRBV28	TGTGCCAGCAGTTTGGGCGGCGGTGCCTACGAGCAGTACTTC	CASSLGGGAYEQYF
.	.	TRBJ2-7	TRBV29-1	TGCAGCGTTGCCCCACGCGGCAGCTCCTACGAGCAGTACTTC	CSVAPRGSSYEQYF
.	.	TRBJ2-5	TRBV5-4	TGTGCCAGCAGCATGCAAGAGACCCAGTACTTC	CASSMQETQYF
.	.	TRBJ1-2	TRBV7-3	TGTGCCAGCAGCTCCCCGGGAGGGGAAGGCTACACCTTC	CASSSPGGEGYTF
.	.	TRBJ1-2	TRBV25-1	TGTGCCAGCAGTGTGCTCGGTGGCTACACCTTC	CASSVLGGYTF